This passage covers 29 T cell receptor beta chains from one sample sequenced in a study of shared clonotypes between healthy human individuals. Profiled with immunoSEQ multiplex PCR; TCRdb holds only in-frame clones, not every one. The sample has some 2.1 million clones; 85% to 95% are singletons. The sample taken for sequencing was naive CD4+ T cells sorted from blood. As to subset: CD45RA+ positively selected. The receptors come from a man between 18 and 29 years old in good health.

This chain connects TRBV7-2 to TRBJ2-1, with 10 bases aligning to TRBD1. This CDR3 spans 16 amino acids. Trimming cost V 1 base and J 2 bases; bases outside gene matches: 2. The V gene's germline CDR1 is SGHTA and CDR2 FQGNSA. CDR3 sequence (DNA): TGTGCCAGCAGCTTAGTTGGGACAGGGGCCTACAATGAGCAGTTCTTC. This gives the protein CASSLVGTGAYNEQFF.

The chain couples TRBV7-2 to TRBJ2-3, with 11 bases that match TRBD1. This CDR3 has 16 amino acids. With V trimmed by 2 bases and J by 3 bases, 4 bases remained unmatched. Germline CDR1 reads SGHTA; CDR2 reads FQGNSA. CDR3 in amino acids: CASSLFGTGGTDTQYF. Written as DNA, the CDR3 is TGTGCCAGCAGCTTATTCGGGACAGGGGGTACAGATACGCAGTATTTT.

The V gene is TRBV19, the J gene TRBJ2-5; D possibly corresponds to TRBD2 (5 bases). This CDR3 has 12 amino acids. Trimming pared 1 base from V and 7 bases from J, leaving 7 bases between. Germline V CDR1 and CDR2: LNHDA, SQIVND (reference sequence). CDR3 coding DNA: TGTGCCAGTAGTATAGGTGGAGGGACCCAGTACTTC. Translated: CASSIGGGTQYF.

In DNA, the CDR3 is TGTGCCTGGAAAGGGGAAGGAGTCGGCTATAATTCACCCCTCCACTTT. Translated, it gives CAWKGEGVGYNSPLHF. This chain joins TRBV30 and TRBJ1-6, with a tentative D call TRBD1 (5 bases). Germline loops: CDR1 GTSNPN, CDR2 SVGIG (reference sequence). The length of the CDR3 is 16 residues. V was pared by 4 bases and J by 3 bases, with 16 bases between.

The table lists this clone with a count of one. The V gene is TRBV10-3, the J gene TRBJ2-5, with D uncertain. Between the trimmed V and J ends, which lost 9 bases and 0 bases, there was a span of 8 bases. The CDR3 loop spans 12 amino acids. Germline assignment: CDR1 ENHRY and CDR2 SYGVKD. CDR3 coding DNA: TGTGCCATTGGGCCCAACCAAGAGACCCAGTACTTC. Translated: CAIGPNQETQYF.

This clone was picked up one time. This rearrangement joins TRBV25-1 to TRBJ2-7; D remains unclear. Germline CDR1 and CDR2: MGHDK and SYGVNS. The CDR3 consists of 13 residues. V dropped 3 bases and J dropped 2 bases, with 8 bases sitting between them. CDR3 residues: CASSDSATYEQYF. CDR3 DNA: TGTGCCAGCAGTGACAGTGCGACCTACGAGCAGTACTTC.

J is TRBJ2-7 and V is TRBV7-2, with 10 bases that match TRBD1. CDR1 SGHTA and CDR2 FQGNSA come from the germline V gene. There are 15 residues in the CDR3. V trimming: 3 bases; J trimming: 3 bases; junction bases outside the gene matches: 5. CDR3 protein: CASSFTTGGGYEQYF. The DNA for the CDR3 is TGTGCCAGCAGCTTCACGACAGGGGGCGGCTACGAGCAGTACTTC. Based on the CDR3 plus reference TRBV7-2 and TRBJ2-7, the full variable domain is GAGVSQSPSNKVTEKGKDVELRCDPISGHTALYWYRQSLGQGLEFLIYFQGNSAPDKSGLPSDRFSAERTGGSVSTLTIQRTQQEDSAVYLCASSFTTGGGYEQYFGPGTRLTVT.

The CDR3 bases are TGTGCCAGCAGCCAGGACCGGACGCGGGCCCCCTACAATGAGCAGTTCTTC. Protein sequence: CASSQDRTRAPYNEQFF. This chain connects TRBV14 to TRBJ2-1; D is perhaps TRBD2 (5 bases). V shed 3 bases and J shed 2 bases, with 17 bases lying between them. Germline V lookup: CDR1 SGHDN, CDR2 FVKESK. This CDR3 is 17 amino acids long.

A word on this clone: Lacking the conserved final phenylalanine or tryptophan, this CDR3 likely reflects a read error. It is unclear where the CDR3 begins or ends on the DNA, so no DNA is shown, and the CDR3 is as TCRdb lists it. CDR3 protein: CSARDQYLS. V gene TRBV20-1 combines with J gene TRBJ2-3; the D call TRBD2 from the table was never checked on the DNA. A total of 9 residues make up the CDR3, ends included. From germline, CDR1 is DFQATT and CDR2 SNEGSKA (reference sequence).

This sequence joins TRBV5-4 and TRBJ2-7, with 8 bases identical to TRBD2. Germline V lookup: CDR1 SGHNT, CDR2 YYREEE (reference sequence). V lost 4 bases and J lost 5; bases outside the gene matches: 11. This CDR3 contains 15 residues. CDR3 in DNA: TGTGCCAGCAGCGCCGGTGGGACTAGTCTTAACGAGCAGTACTTC. Translated, it gives CASSAGGTSLNEQYF.

V gene TRBV4-1 combines with J gene TRBJ2-1; 8 bases align to TRBD2. Germline V gene lookup returns CDR1 MGHRA and CDR2 YSYEKL. V lost 6 bases, J lost 7 bases, and 11 bases stayed unmatched. There are 15 residues in the CDR3. CDR3 DNA: TGCGCCAGCAGGCCTATCGGGACTAGGGAGAATGAGCAGTTCTTC. Translating gives CASRPIGTRENEQFF.

The V and J genes are TRBV18 and TRBJ2-1; 10 bases fit TRBD2. V lost 3 bases to trimming and J lost 2 bases; unmatched junction nucleotides: 10. The CDR3 loop spans 18 amino acids. The germline V gene has CDR1 KGHSH and CDR2 LQKENI. CDR3 sequence: CASSPLMISGGPYNEQFF. CDR3 DNA sequence: TGTGCCAGCTCACCGTTAATGATTAGCGGGGGGCCCTACAATGAGCAGTTCTTC.

The gene calls are TRBV10-3 and TRBJ2-7, with D maybe TRBD1 (6 bases). CDR1 and CDR2 (germline): ENHRY, SYGVKD. The length of the CDR3 is 14 residues. V shed 6 bases and J shed 4 bases, with 16 bases lying between them. Written as DNA, the CDR3 is TGTGCCATCAGACATGGGGCAGGGGAATACGAGCAGTACTTC. Amino acid sequence: CAIRHGAGEYEQYF.

This clone has only one observation. The chain couples TRBV4-3 to TRBJ2-2; 8 bases are a match to TRBD1. This CDR3 is built from 16 residues. CDR1 and CDR2 (germline): LGHNA, YSLEER. V lost 3 bases and J lost 2; bases outside the gene matches: 5. The CDR3 protein is CASSHTGTGNTGELFF. The CDR3 DNA reads TGCGCCAGCAGCCATACCGGGACAGGCAACACCGGGGAGCTGTTTTTT.

J is TRBJ2-7 and V is TRBV7-2; D remains unclear. The ends were cut back, 1 base at V and 1 base at J, with 11 bases in the middle. The germline gives CDR1 SGHTA, CDR2 FQGNSA. The CDR3 spans 15 residues. The CDR3 DNA sequence: TGTGCCAGCAGCTTAGGCTGGGTAGGATCCTACGAGCAGTACTTC. As protein: CASSLGWVGSYEQYF.

V and J are TRBV18 and TRBJ2-5, with D hard to call. The CDR3 consists of 11 residues. Trimming removed 10 bases from V and 5 bases from J, with 11 bases in between. CDR1 is KGHSH and CDR2 is LQKENI in the germline V gene. Written as DNA, the CDR3 is TGTGCCACCCGAAGGGTTGAGACCCAGTACTTC. Translation gives CATRRVETQYF.

This clone appeared once. The chain has TRBV10-3 and TRBJ1-1, with unresolved D. The CDR3 totals 12 residues. The germline V and J ends were trimmed by 3 bases and 2 bases, with 4 bases remaining between them. Germline V gene lookup returns CDR1 ENHRY and CDR2 SYGVKD. CDR3 DNA sequence: TGTGCCATCAGTGACAGTAACACTGAAGCTTTCTTT. Its translation: CAISDSNTEAFF.

On this clone itself: Other nucleotide sequences from this sample produce the same CDR3. The chain joins TRBV7-2 to TRBJ2-7, with 12 bases that match TRBD1. V was clipped by 3 bases and J by 4 bases; unmatched bases: 4. The germline V gene has CDR1 SGHTA and CDR2 FQGNSA. The CDR3 runs 15 residues. CDR3 in amino acids: CASSLGTGGAYEQYF. As DNA, the CDR3 is TGTGCCAGCAGCTTGGGGACAGGGGGCGCGTACGAGCAGTACTTC.

The DNA of the CDR3 is TGTGCCAGCAGTGAAGCTAGCCTGTTTTTT. This codes for CASSEASLFF. The chain combines TRBV2 with TRBJ1-4; D is unclear. Germline V gene lookup returns CDR1 SNHLY and CDR2 FYNNEI. Trimming cost V 0 bases and J 14 bases, with 4 bases left between them. The CDR3 has 10 residues. The complete variable domain, with remaining parts taken from reference TRBV2 and TRBJ1-4, reads EPEVTQTPSHQVTQMGQEVILRCVPISNHLYFYWYRQILGQKVEFLVSFYNNEISEKSEIFDDQFSVERPDGSNFTLKIRSTKLEDSAMYFCASSEASLFFGSGTQLSVL.

This rearrangement joins TRBV28 to TRBJ1-5; D not resolved. Deletions cut 4 bases from V and 1 base from J, with 14 bases between. Germline V gene data show CDR1 as MDHEN and CDR2 as SYDVKM. The CDR3 sequence is 16 residues long. CDR3 loop: CASSSPSGVSNQPQHF. The CDR3, as DNA: TGTGCCAGCAGTTCCCCCTCGGGCGTCAGCAATCAGCCCCAGCATTTT.

V and J are TRBV10-3 and TRBJ1-2; unclear D gene. The CDR3 sequence is 12 residues long. Germline V gives CDR1 ENHRY, CDR2 SYGVKD. Trimming removed 10 bases at V and 0 bases at J, with 9 bases between. CDR3: CATGDSNYGYTF. The CDR3 DNA sequence: TGTGCCACCGGGGATTCTAACTATGGCTACACCTTC.

The chain combines TRBV21-1 with TRBJ2-7; TRBD2 is the table's D call, not checked against the DNA. TRBV21-1 has pseudogene status. This CDR3 region has 18 residues. This chain's CDR3 is CASSALGLAGGPFYEQYF. Here the CDR3 DNA reads TGTGCCAGCAGCGCTTTGGGCCTAGCGGGAGGACCCTTCTACGAGCAGTACTTC.

This clone was seen a single time. This chain connects TRBV10-3 to TRBJ2-7; 9 bases fit TRBD2. V was pared by 7 bases and J by 9 bases, with 16 bases of the junction left unmatched. Per the germline V gene, CDR1 is ENHRY and CDR2 is SYGVKD. The CDR3 sequence is 15 residues long. The CDR3 DNA is TGTGCCATCAAAGAGCGGGAGGTAACTGGGGACGGGCAGTACTTC. Encoded protein: CAIKEREVTGDGQYF.

This clone was picked up one time. This chain connects TRBV5-1 to TRBJ2-2; D possibly corresponds to TRBD1 (6 bases). CDR3 length: 16 amino acids. Germline V gene data show CDR1 as SGHRS and CDR2 as YFSETQ. Deletions cut 4 bases from V and 1 base from J, with 14 bases between. The CDR3 region is CASSRTGQVNTGELFF. CDR3 DNA sequence: TGCGCCAGCAGCCGGACGGGACAAGTGAACACCGGGGAGCTGTTTTTT.

This clone appeared once. Possible read error: a much larger clone is one base away. The chain joins TRBV18 to TRBJ1-1, with D unclear. Per the germline V gene, CDR1 is KGHSH and CDR2 is LQKENI. Trimming pared 4 bases from V and 3 bases from J, leaving 9 bases between. The CDR3 contains 13 residues. Written as DNA, the CDR3 is TGTGCCAGCTCACAATTGGGAGACACTGAAGCTTTCTTT. Protein sequence: CASSQLGDTEAFF.

The V and J genes are TRBV10-3 and TRBJ2-7; D might be TRBD2 (6 bases). Trimming took off 6 bases at V and 5 bases at J, with 14 bases between the two ends. CDR1 ENHRY and CDR2 SYGVKD come from the germline V gene. The CDR3 has 13 amino acids. CDR3 nucleotide sequence: TGTGCCATCAGCCACTCGGGAGTTGACGAGCAGTACTTC. As protein: CAISHSGVDEQYF.

V gene TRBV15 combines with J gene TRBJ1-2; TRBD1 agrees at 10 bases. This CDR3 comprises 15 residues. V shed 5 bases and J 4 bases; nucleotides not matched to a gene: 7. Germline-derived CDR1 and CDR2 are LNHNV and YYDKDF (reference sequence). In DNA, the CDR3 is TGTGCCACCAGCGCCGACAGGGGGCCCATCTATGGCTACACCTTC. Residues: CATSADRGPIYGYTF.

The chain recombines TRBV10-3 with TRBJ1-5; no definite D call. The CDR3 length is 15 residues. Germline V CDR1 and CDR2: ENHRY, SYGVKD. Trimming left V 0 bases short and J 3 bases short, with 9 bases between. In nucleotides, the CDR3 is TGTGCCATCAGTGAGTCGGCACAGTTCAATCAGCCCCAGCATTTT. It encodes CAISESAQFNQPQHF.

V usage is TRBV14 and J usage is TRBJ1-2, with D unresolved. Germline V gives CDR1 SGHDN, CDR2 FVKESK. The CDR3 length is 13 residues. The V end was cut by 4 bases, the J end by 2 bases, with 8 bases between. CDR3 nucleotides: TGTGCCAGCAGCCCCACGAGAAACTATGGCTACACCTTC. Its translation: CASSPTRNYGYTF.